These 19 T cell receptor beta chains originate from one sample sequenced in a study of shared clonotypes between healthy human individuals. Naive CD8 cells were CD45RO-negative, positively selected for CCR7, excluding terminally differentiated effector memory CD45RA+ cells. Assay used: immunoSEQ multiplex PCR; TCRdb lists only in-frame clones, some missing. The sample yields 800,000 or so clones, about 97% seen once. Sequenced input: naive CD8+ T cells sorted from blood. These receptor sequences come from a man aged 30 to 45 in good health.

The rearrangement uses TRBV14 and TRBJ2-1, with 8 bases fitting TRBD2. The CDR3 loop spans 20 amino acids. Trimming removed 0 bases from V and 6 bases from J; junction bases left unmatched: 19. CDR1 and CDR2 (germline): SGHDN, FVKESK. CDR3 amino acids: CASSQDQLDNGRATTNEQFF. The CDR3 DNA follows: TGTGCCAGCAGCCAAGATCAATTGGACAACGGGAGGGCGACGACCAATGAGCAGTTCTTC.

The chain has TRBV2 and TRBJ1-1; D remains unclear. The germline V and J ends were trimmed by 5 bases and 0 bases, with 10 bases remaining between them. Germline lookup yields CDR1 SNHLY and CDR2 FYNNEI. This CDR3 has 14 residues. In DNA form, the CDR3 reads TGTGCCAGCAGTTTCGCGACGTTGAACACTGAAGCTTTCTTT. It specifies CASSFATLNTEAFF. Based on the CDR3 plus reference TRBV2 and TRBJ1-1, the full variable domain is EPEVTQTPSHQVTQMGQEVILRCVPISNHLYFYWYRQILGQKVEFLVSFYNNEISEKSEIFDDQFSVERPDGSNFTLKIRSTKLEDSAMYFCASSFATLNTEAFFGQGTRLTVV.

The chain employs TRBV7-9 and TRBJ1-1, with D tentatively TRBD1 (6 bases). Trimming took off 4 bases at V and 5 bases at J, with 17 bases between the two ends. Germline CDR1 is SEHNR and CDR2 is FQNEAQ (reference sequence). The CDR3 runs 15 residues. The CDR3 coding sequence is TGTGCCAGCAGCTCCCCGTCCCAGGGGCGGACTGAAGCTTTCTTT. This sequence encodes CASSSPSQGRTEAFF.

V gene TRBV9 combines with J gene TRBJ2-7; D is possibly TRBD2 (5 bases). The CDR3 is 14 amino acids. Germline V lookup: CDR1 SGDLS, CDR2 YYNGEE. V was trimmed by 0 bases and J by 7 bases, leaving 14 bases between them. CDR3 amino acids: CASSVGGLPWEQYF. DNA of the CDR3: TGTGCCAGCAGCGTAGGAGGACTTCCTTGGGAGCAGTACTTC.

The CDR3 reads CASSFIAGANEQYF. DNA of the CDR3: TGTGCCAGCAGCTTTATAGCGGGAGCCAACGAGCAGTACTTC. The V gene is TRBV11-2, the J gene TRBJ2-7, with 9 bases that match TRBD2. The trim removed 3 bases at V and 5 bases at J, leaving 5 bases unmatched. Germline V lookup: CDR1 SGHAT, CDR2 FQNNGV. The length of the CDR3 is 14 residues.

This chain connects TRBV2 to TRBJ1-2; the match to TRBD1 covers 8 bases. CDR1 and CDR2 from the germline V gene are SNHLY and FYNNEI. The CDR3 runs 15 residues. V lost 4 bases, J lost 5 bases, and 9 bases stayed unmatched. CDR3 DNA sequence: TGTGCCAGCAGTGCAACCGCAGGGGGCGGGTATGGCTACACCTTC. It encodes CASSATAGGGYGYTF.

This sequence joins TRBV29-1 and TRBJ2-1; D perhaps matches TRBD2 (5 bases). Germline loops: CDR1 SQVTM, CDR2 ANQGSEA. Trimming cost V 3 bases and J 5 bases, with 14 bases left between them. CDR3 length equals 14 residues. CDR3 amino acids: CSVDEGFANNEQFF. CDR3 coding DNA: TGCAGCGTTGATGAGGGATTCGCCAACAATGAGCAGTTCTTC.

The V call is TRBV7-9, the J call TRBJ2-1, with 9 bases aligning to TRBD1. This CDR3 contains 15 residues. With V trimmed by 2 bases and J by 5 bases, 4 bases remained unmatched. Germline V gene sequence: CDR1 SEHNR, CDR2 FQNEAQ (reference sequence). The CDR3 protein is CASSLPGQGNNEQFF. CDR3 nucleotide sequence: TGTGCCAGCAGCTTACCGGGACAGGGAAACAATGAGCAGTTCTTC.

The chain employs TRBV28 and TRBJ2-7; 10 nucleotides align to TRBD1. CDR3 length: 17 residues. V shed 4 bases, J shed 3 bases, and the junction held 12 bases outside the gene matches. The germline V gene encodes CDR1 MDHEN and CDR2 SYDVKM. The CDR3 loop reads CASSYGGQGQRFYEQYF. The CDR3 nucleotides are TGTGCCAGCAGTTATGGGGGACAGGGGCAACGTTTCTACGAGCAGTACTTC.

V and J are TRBV25-1 and TRBJ2-5; D gene uncertain. This CDR3 contains 12 residues. Between the trimmed V and J ends, which lost 7 bases and 2 bases, there was a span of 8 bases. The germline V gene encodes CDR1 MGHDK and CDR2 SYGVNS. For the CDR3, the DNA is TGTGCCAGCAATGATGAGCAAGAGACCCAGTACTTC. Amino acids: CASNDEQETQYF.

The V and J genes are TRBV5-1 and TRBJ2-5; 8 bases align to TRBD2. The CDR3 spans 16 residues. The V segment lost 4 bases and the J segment 5 bases; nucleotides outside the gene matches: 13. CDR1 and CDR2 (germline): SGHRS, YFSETQ. As DNA, the CDR3 is TGCGCCAGCAGCCCATACCTTGCGGGCGGGGGGGAGACCCAGTACTTC. Its protein is CASSPYLAGGGETQYF.

Here the CDR3 DNA reads TGTGCCAGCAGCCCACCTGACACAGATACGCAGTATTTT. Translation: CASSPPDTDTQYF. This chain joins TRBV5-4 and TRBJ2-3, with D hard to call. Trimming pared 4 bases from V and 2 bases from J, leaving 8 bases between. CDR3 length equals 13 residues. Germline-derived CDR1 and CDR2 are SGHNT and YYREEE (reference sequence).

This clone was seen a single time. V gene TRBV9 combines with J gene TRBJ2-3; 9 positions match TRBD2. Trimming at V came to 4 bases and at J to 1 base, leaving 10 bases not matched to a gene. This CDR3 has 17 amino acids. Per the germline V gene, CDR1 is SGDLS and CDR2 is YYNGEE. The CDR3 DNA follows: TGTGCCAGCAGCCTTAGTCCCATAGCGGGAGGCACAGATACGCAGTATTTT. The encoded protein is CASSLSPIAGGTDTQYF.

The chain has TRBV5-1 and TRBJ2-1; perhaps TRBD2 as D (6 bases). CDR3 size: 16 residues. Germline CDR1 and CDR2: SGHRS and YFSETQ. The V gene lost 4 bases and the J gene lost 3 bases, with 17 bases spanning the gap. This CDR3 reads CASSPPGGANYNEQFF. The CDR3 DNA is TGCGCCAGCAGCCCACCAGGCGGGGCTAACTACAATGAGCAGTTCTTC.

This clone was seen a single time. The chain links TRBV7-8 to TRBJ2-7, with D perhaps being TRBD1 or TRBD2 (5 bases each). In germline, CDR1 is SGHVS, CDR2 FQNEAQ. The V end was cut by 0 bases, the J end by 3 bases, with 18 bases between. The CDR3 totals 17 residues. CDR3 loop: CASSLAGGGWEYYEQYF. CDR3 nucleotides: TGTGCCAGCAGCTTAGCGGGTGGGGGATGGGAATACTACGAGCAGTACTTC.

DNA of the CDR3: TGTGCCATCAGTGAGTTACAGGGCTGGGACGAGCAGTACTTC. As protein: CAISELQGWDEQYF. This chain connects TRBV10-3 to TRBJ2-7, with D perhaps TRBD1 (6 bases). V shed 1 base and J shed 5 bases, with 12 bases lying between them. Looked up from germline, CDR1 is ENHRY and CDR2 is SYGVKD. The CDR3 consists of 14 residues.

The chain combines TRBV7-6 with TRBJ2-1; 9 bases match TRBD1. Trimming cost V 1 base and J 5 bases; bases outside gene matches: 0. Germline CDR1 SGHVS, CDR2 FNYEAQ. The CDR3 is made up of 14 amino acids. The CDR3 nucleotides read TGTGCCAGCAGCTTAGGGACAGGGGACAATGAGCAGTTCTTC. Translated: CASSLGTGDNEQFF. Drawing the rest from reference TRBV7-6 and TRBJ2-1, the complete variable domain is GAGVSQSPRYKVTKRGQDVALRCDPISGHVSLYWYRQALGQGPEFLTYFNYEAQQDKSGLPNDRFSAERPEGSISTLTIQRTEQRDSAMYRCASSLGTGDNEQFFGPGTRLTVL.

The genes are TRBV27 and TRBJ2-1; 9 bases align to TRBD2. This CDR3 spans 15 amino acids. Germline lookup yields CDR1 MNHEY and CDR2 SMNVEV (reference sequence). The ends lost 7 bases at V and 4 bases at J; junction bases unmatched: 8. The CDR3 coding sequence is TGTGCCAGCACCCAATTTAGCGGGAGTTACAATGAGCAGTTCTTC. This encodes CASTQFSGSYNEQFF.

The J gene is TRBJ1-5, the V gene TRBV28; D unclear. V lost 2 bases and J lost 2, with 13 bases in between. CDR1 MDHEN and CDR2 SYDVKM come from the germline V gene. The CDR3 runs 16 residues. CDR3 loop: CASSLNWSGGNQPQHF. In DNA, the CDR3 is TGTGCCAGCAGTTTAAATTGGAGCGGGGGCAATCAGCCCCAGCATTTT.